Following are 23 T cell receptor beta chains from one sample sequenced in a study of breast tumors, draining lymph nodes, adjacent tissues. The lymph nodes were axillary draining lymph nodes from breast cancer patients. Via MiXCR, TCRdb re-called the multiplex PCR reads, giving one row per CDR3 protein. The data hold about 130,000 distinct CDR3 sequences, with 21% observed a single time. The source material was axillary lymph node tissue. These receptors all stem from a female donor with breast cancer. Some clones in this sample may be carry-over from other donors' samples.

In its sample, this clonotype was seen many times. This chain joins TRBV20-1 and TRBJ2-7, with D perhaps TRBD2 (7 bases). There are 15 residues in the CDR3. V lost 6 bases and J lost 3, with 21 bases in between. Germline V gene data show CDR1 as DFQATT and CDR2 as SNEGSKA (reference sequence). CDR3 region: CSAIQGSGYSYEQYF. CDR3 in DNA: TGCAGTGCGATACAGGGTAGCGGGTACAGCTACGAGCAGTACTTC.

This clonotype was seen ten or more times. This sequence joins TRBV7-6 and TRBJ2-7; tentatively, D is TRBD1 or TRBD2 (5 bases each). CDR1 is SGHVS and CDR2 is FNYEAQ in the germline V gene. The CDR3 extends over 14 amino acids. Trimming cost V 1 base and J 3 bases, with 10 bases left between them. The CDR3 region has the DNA TGTGCCAGCAGCTTAGAGGCAGGGAGCTACGAGCAGTACTTC. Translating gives CASSLEAGSYEQYF.

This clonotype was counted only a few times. CDR3 DNA: TGTGCCAGCTCACCACTCGGGACAGGGGGGCAAGAGACCCAGTACTTC. Its protein is CASSPLGTGGQETQYF. The chain links TRBV18 to TRBJ2-5, with 11 bases matching TRBD1. The trim removed 1 base at V and 2 bases at J, leaving 3 bases unmatched. There are 16 residues in the CDR3. Germline CDR1 reads KGHSH; CDR2 reads LQKENI.

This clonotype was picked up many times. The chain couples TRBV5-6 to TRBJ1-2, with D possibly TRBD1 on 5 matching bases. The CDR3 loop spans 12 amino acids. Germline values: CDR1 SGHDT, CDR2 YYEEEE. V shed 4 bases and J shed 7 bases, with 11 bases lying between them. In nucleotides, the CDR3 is TGTGCCAGCAGCCAGAGGACACTTGGCTACACCTTC. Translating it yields CASSQRTLGYTF.

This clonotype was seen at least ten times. For the CDR3, the DNA is TGCAGTGCCACAACGTACAGGGTGAACGAGCAGTACTTC. It translates to CSATTYRVNEQYF. The V and J genes are TRBV20-1 and TRBJ2-7, with TRBD1 as a possible D gene (6 bases). CDR3 length: 13 residues. Looked up from germline, CDR1 is DFQATT and CDR2 is SNEGSKA (reference sequence). V was cut by 6 bases and J by 5 bases, with 17 bases left in between.

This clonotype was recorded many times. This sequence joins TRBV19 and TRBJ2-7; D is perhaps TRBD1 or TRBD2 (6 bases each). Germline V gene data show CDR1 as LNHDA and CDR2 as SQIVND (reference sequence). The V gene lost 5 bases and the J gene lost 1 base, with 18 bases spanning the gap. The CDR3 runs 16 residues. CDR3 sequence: CASSPGGGLLSYEQYF. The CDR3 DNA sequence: TGTGCCAGTAGTCCAGGAGGGGGTCTCCTTTCCTACGAGCAGTACTTC.

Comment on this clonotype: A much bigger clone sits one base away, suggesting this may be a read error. The CDR3 region has the DNA TGTGCCAGCAGCCGAGATGAACTAGCGGGACAAGAGACCCAGTACTTC. This translates into CASSRDELAGQETQYF. This chain joins TRBV14 and TRBJ2-5; 10 bases are a match to TRBD2. The CDR3 has 16 amino acids. Unmatched junction bases numbered 7, after V lost 4 bases and J lost 2 bases. The germline CDR1 and CDR2 sequences are SGHDN and FVKESK. Variable domain in full (rest from reference TRBV14 and TRBJ2-5): EAGVTQFPSHSVIEKGQTVTLRCDPISGHDNLYWYRRVMGKEIKFLLHFVKESKQDESGMPNNRFLAERTGGTYSTLKVQPAELEDSGVYFCASSRDELAGQETQYFGPGTRLLVL.

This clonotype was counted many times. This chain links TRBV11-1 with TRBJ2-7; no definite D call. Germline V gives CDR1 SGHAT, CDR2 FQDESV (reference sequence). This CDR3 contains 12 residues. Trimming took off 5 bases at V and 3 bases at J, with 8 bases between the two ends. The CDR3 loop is CASSQQHYEQYF. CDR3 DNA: TGTGCCAGCAGCCAACAACACTACGAGCAGTACTTC. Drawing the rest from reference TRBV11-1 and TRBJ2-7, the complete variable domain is EAEVAQSPRYKITEKSQAVAFWCDPISGHATLYWYRQILGQGPELLVQFQDESVVDDSQLPKDRFSAERLKGVDSTLKIQPAELGDSAMYLCASSQQHYEQYFGPGTRLTVT.

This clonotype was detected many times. CDR3 amino acids: CASFTGVYGYTF. CDR3 bases: TGTGCCAGCTTTACAGGGGTCTATGGCTACACCTTC. The rearrangement links TRBV6-1 to TRBJ1-2, with 7 bases lining up with TRBD1. The CDR3 runs 12 residues. Trimming took 8 bases from V and 4 from J; bases not matched to a gene: 4. From germline, CDR1 is MNHNS and CDR2 SASEGT.

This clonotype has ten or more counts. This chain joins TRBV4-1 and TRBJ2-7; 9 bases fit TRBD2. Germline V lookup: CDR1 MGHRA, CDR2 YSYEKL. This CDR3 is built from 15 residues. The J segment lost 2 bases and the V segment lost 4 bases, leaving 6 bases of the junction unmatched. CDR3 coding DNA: TGCGCCAGCAGCCCCGCTAGCGGGACCACCTACGAGCAGTACTTC. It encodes CASSPASGTTYEQYF.

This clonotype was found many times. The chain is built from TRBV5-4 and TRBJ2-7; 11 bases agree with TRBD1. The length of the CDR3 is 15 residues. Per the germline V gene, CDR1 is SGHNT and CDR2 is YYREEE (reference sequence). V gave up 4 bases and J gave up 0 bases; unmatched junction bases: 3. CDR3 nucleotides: TGTGCCAGCAGCCCCGGGACAGGGGGCTCCTACGAGCAGTACTTC. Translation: CASSPGTGGSYEQYF.

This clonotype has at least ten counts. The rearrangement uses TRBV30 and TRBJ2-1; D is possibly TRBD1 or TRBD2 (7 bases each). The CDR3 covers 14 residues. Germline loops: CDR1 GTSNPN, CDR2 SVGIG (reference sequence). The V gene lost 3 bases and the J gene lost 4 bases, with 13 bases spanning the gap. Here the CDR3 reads CAWRGGTAYNEQFF. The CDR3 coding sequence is TGTGCCTGGAGGGGGGGGACAGCTTACAATGAGCAGTTCTTC. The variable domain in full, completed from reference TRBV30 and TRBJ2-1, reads SQTIHQWPATLVQPVGSPLSLECTVEGTSNPNLYWYRQAAGRGLQLLFYSVGIGQISSEVPQNLSASRPQDRQFILSSKKLLLSDSGFYLCAWRGGTAYNEQFFGPGTRLTVL.

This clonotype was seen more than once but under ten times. The CDR3 region is CASSLGRGGRRSPRDDEQFF. For the CDR3, the DNA is TGTGCCAGCAGTTTGGGCCGGGGGGGGCGGAGGTCCCCCCGGGATGATGAGCAGTTCTTC. The chain joins TRBV27 to TRBJ2-1, with 8 positions matching TRBD2. CDR3 length: 20 amino acids. The germline gives CDR1 MNHEY, CDR2 SMNVEV (reference sequence). The ends lost 3 bases at V and 8 bases at J; junction bases unmatched: 24.

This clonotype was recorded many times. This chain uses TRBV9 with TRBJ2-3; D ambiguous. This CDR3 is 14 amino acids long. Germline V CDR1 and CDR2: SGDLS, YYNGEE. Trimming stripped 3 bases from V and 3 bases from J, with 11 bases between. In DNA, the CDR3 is TGTGCCAGCAGCGGGTCCGCTATAACAGATACGCAGTATTTT. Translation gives CASSGSAITDTQYF.

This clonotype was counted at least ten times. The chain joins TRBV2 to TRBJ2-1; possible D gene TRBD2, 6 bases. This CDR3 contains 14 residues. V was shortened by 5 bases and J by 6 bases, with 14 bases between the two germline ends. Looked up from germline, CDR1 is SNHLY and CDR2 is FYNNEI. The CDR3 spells CASSPRLVGNEQFF. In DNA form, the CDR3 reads TGTGCCAGCAGTCCGCGACTAGTAGGCAATGAGCAGTTCTTC.

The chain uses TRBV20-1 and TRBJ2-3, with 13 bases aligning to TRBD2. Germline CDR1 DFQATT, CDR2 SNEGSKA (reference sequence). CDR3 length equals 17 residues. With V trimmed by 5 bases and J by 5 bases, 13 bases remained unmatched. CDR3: CSADILLAGGSVDTQYF. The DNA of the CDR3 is TGCAGTGCTGACATACTACTAGCGGGAGGGTCCGTAGATACGCAGTATTTT.

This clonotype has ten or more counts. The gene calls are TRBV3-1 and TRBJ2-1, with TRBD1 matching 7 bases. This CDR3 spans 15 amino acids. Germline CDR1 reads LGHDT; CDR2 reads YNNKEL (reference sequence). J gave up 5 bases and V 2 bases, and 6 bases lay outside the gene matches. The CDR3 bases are TGTGCCAGCAGCCAATCGGACAGGCTAAACAATGAGCAGTTCTTC. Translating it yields CASSQSDRLNNEQFF.

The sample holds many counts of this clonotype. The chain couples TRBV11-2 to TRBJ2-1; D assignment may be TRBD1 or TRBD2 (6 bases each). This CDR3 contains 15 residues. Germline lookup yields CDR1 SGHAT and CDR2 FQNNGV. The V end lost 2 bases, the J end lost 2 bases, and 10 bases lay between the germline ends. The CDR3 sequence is CASSLLGGTYNEQFF. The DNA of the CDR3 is TGTGCCAGCAGCTTATTAGGGGGGACCTACAATGAGCAGTTCTTC.

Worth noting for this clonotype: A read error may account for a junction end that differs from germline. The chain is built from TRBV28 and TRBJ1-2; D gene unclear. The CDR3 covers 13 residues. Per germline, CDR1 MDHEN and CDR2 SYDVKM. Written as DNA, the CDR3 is TGTGCCAGTGGGCTACCTTCAAACTATGGCTACGCCTTC. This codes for CASGLPSNYGYAF.

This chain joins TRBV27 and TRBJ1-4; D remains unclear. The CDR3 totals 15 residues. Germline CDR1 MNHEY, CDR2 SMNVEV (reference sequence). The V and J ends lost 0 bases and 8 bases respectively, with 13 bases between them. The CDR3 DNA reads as TGTGCCAGCAGTTTATCTTCCGGGAGGGTCGAAAAACTGTTTTTT. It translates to CASSLSSGRVEKLFF.

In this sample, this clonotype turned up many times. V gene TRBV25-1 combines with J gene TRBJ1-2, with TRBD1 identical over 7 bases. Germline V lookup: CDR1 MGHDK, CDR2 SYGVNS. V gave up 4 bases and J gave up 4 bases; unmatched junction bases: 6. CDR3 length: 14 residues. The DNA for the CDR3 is TGTGCCAGCAGTGCGCCGGGACAGCGCTATGGCTACACCTTC. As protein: CASSAPGQRYGYTF.

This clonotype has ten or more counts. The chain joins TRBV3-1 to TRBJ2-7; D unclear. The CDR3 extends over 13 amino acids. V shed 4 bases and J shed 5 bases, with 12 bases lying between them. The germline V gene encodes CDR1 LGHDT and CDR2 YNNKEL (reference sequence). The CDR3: CASSLNAAHEQYF. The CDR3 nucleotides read TGTGCCAGCAGCCTGAACGCGGCTCACGAGCAGTACTTC.

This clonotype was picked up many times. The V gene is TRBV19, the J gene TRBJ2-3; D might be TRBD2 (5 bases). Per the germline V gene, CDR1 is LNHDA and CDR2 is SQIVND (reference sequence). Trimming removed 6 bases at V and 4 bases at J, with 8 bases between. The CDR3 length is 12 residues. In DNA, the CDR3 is TGTGCCAGTAGGAGCGGCTCAGATACGCAGTATTTT. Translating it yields CASRSGSDTQYF.